This T cell receptor beta chain was found in a study of blood T cell repertoires in COVID-19. The protocol was immunoSEQ multiplex PCR, while the TCRdb copy is restricted to in-frame clones and leaves out a portion. The repertoire holds some 70,000 clones, with 75% to 85% as singletons. V was pared by 2 bases and J by 7 bases, with 6 bases of the junction left unmatched. The CDR3 has 14 residues. Germline V CDR1 and CDR2: SQVTM, ANQGSEA. This clonotype originated in a woman aged 70-85 years with acute or convalescent COVID-19. The genes are TRBV29-1 and TRBJ1-2; 11 nucleotides align to TRBD1. Sequenced input: peripheral blood. CDR3 nucleotides: TGCAGCGTTGAATCGAGGACAGGGGGCTTTGGCTACACCTTC. This encodes CSVESRTGGFGYTF.